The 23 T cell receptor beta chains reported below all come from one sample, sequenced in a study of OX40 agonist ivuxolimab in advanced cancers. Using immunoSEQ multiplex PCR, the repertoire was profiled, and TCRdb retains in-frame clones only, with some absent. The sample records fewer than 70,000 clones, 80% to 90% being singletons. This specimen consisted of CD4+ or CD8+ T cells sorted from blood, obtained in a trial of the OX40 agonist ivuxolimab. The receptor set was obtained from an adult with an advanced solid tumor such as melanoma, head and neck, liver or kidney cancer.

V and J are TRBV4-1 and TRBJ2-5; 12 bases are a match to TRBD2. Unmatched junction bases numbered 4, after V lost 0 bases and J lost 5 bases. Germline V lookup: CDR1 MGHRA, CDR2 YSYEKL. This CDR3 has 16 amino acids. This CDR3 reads CASSQETSGGRETQYF. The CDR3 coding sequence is TGCGCCAGCAGCCAAGAAACTAGCGGGGGGCGGGAGACCCAGTACTTC.

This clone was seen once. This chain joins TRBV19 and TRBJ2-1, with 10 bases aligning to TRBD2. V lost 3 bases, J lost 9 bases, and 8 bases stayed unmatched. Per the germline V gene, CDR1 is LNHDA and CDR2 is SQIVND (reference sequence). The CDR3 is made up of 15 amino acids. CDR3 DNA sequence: TGTGCCAGTAGTATCTCGGGGACTAGCGAGGGTGAGCAGTTCTTC. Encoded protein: CASSISGTSEGEQFF.

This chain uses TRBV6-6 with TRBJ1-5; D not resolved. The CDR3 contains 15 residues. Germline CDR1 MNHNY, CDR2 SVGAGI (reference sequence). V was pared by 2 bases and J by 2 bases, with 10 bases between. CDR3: CASSYGNLGNQPQHF. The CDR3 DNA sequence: TGTGCCAGCAGTTACGGGAATTTGGGCAATCAGCCCCAGCATTTT.

CDR3 nucleotides: TGTGCCTGGAGTCTTCTCGGGACTAGCGGGATAAATGAGCAGTTCTTC. It yields the protein CAWSLLGTSGINEQFF. The rearrangement uses TRBV30 and TRBJ2-1; 13 bases fit TRBD2. After removal of 2 bases from V and 7 bases from J, the junction contained 8 bases not matched to a gene. The CDR3 loop spans 16 amino acids. The V gene's germline CDR1 is GTSNPN and CDR2 SVGIG (reference sequence).

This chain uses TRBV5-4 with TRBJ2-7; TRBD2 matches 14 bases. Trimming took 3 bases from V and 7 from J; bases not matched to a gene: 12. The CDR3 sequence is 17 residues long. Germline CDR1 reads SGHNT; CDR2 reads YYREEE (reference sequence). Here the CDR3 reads CASSSTTTSGRAREQYF. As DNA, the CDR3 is TGTGCCAGCAGCTCGACTACGACTAGCGGGAGGGCCCGGGAGCAGTACTTC.

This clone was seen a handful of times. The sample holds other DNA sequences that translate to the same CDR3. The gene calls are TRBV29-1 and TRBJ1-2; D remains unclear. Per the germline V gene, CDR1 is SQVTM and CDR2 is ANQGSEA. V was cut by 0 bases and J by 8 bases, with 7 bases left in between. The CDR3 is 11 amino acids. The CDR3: CSVEEGYGYTF. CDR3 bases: TGCAGCGTTGAAGAGGGGTACGGCTACACCTTC.

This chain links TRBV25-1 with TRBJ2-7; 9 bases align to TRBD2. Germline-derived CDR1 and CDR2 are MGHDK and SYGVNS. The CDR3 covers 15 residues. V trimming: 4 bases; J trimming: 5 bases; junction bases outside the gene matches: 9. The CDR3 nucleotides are TGTGCCAGCAGTGGTAGCGGGAGATCGTGGGACGAGCAGTACTTC. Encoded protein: CASSGSGRSWDEQYF.

This chain's CDR3 is CASRPKTSGSSYEQYF. The CDR3 DNA reads as TGCGCCAGCAGGCCCAAGACTAGCGGGAGCTCCTACGAGCAGTACTTC. V usage is TRBV5-1 and J usage is TRBJ2-7; 12 nucleotides align to TRBD2. The CDR3 length is 16 residues. Trimming cost V 5 bases and J 0 bases; bases outside gene matches: 6. CDR1 and CDR2 (germline): SGHRS, YFSETQ.

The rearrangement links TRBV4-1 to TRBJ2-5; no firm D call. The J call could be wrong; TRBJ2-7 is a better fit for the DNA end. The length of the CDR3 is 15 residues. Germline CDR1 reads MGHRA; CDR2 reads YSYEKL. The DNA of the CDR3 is TGCGCCAGCAGCCAAGGGGGTGCGAGACACTACGAGCAGTACTTC. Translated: CASSQGGARHYEQYF.

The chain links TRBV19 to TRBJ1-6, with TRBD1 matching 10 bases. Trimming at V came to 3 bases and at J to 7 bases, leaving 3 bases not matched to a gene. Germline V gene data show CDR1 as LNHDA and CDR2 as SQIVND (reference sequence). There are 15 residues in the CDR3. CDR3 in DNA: TGTGCCAGTAGTATTGGGACAGGGGAAAATTCACCCCTCCACTTT. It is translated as CASSIGTGENSPLHF.

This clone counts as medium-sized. CDR3: CASSDTGGTTEAFF. The CDR3 DNA reads TGCGCCAGCAGCGATACAGGGGGTACCACTGAAGCTTTCTTT. The rearrangement uses TRBV5-1 and TRBJ1-1, with 8 bases fitting TRBD1. The CDR3 loop spans 14 amino acids. Germline CDR1 and CDR2: SGHRS and YFSETQ. The J segment lost 4 bases and the V segment lost 4 bases, leaving 6 bases of the junction unmatched.

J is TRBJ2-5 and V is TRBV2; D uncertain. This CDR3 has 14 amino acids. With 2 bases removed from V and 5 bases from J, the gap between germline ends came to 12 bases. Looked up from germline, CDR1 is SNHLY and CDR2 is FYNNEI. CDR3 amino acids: CASSESSRPETQYF. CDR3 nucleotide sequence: TGTGCCAGCAGTGAATCAAGCAGGCCGGAGACCCAGTACTTC.

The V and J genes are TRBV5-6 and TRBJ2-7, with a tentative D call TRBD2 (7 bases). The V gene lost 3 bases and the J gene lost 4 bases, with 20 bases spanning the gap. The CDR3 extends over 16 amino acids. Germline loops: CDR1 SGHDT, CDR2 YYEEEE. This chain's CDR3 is CASSSRQASGVYEQYF. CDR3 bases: TGTGCCAGCAGCTCCCGACAGGCAAGCGGGGTATACGAGCAGTACTTC. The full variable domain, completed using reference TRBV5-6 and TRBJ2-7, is DAGVTQSPTHLIKTRGQQVTLRCSPKSGHDTVSWYQQALGQGPQFIFQYYEEEERQRGNFPDRFSGHQFPNYSSELNVNALLLGDSALYLCASSSRQASGVYEQYFGPGTRLTVT.

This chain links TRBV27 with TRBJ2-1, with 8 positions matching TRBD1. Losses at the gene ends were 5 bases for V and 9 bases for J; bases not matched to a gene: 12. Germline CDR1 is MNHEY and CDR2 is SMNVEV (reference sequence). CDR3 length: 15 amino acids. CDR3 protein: CASSPYTGTGVEQFF. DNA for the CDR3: TGTGCCAGCAGTCCCTATACCGGGACAGGCGTTGAGCAGTTCTTC.

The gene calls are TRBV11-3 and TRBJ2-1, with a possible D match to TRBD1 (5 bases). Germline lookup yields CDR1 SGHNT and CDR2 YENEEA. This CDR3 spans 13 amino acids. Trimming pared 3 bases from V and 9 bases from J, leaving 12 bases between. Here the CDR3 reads CASSLFRGGEQFF. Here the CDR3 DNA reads TGTGCCAGCAGCTTGTTTAGGGGTGGTGAGCAGTTCTTC.

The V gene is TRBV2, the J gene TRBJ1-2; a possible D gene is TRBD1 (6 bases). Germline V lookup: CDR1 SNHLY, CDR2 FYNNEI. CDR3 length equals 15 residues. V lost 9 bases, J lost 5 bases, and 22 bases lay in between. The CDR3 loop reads CASLYQDSLTYGYTF. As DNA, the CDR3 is TGTGCCAGTCTGTACCAGGACAGTTTAACTTATGGCTACACCTTC.

CDR3 DNA: TGCGCCAGCAGCTTGGGGCTAGCGGGAACCACAGATACGCAGTATTTT. This translates into CASSLGLAGTTDTQYF. The rearrangement joins TRBV5-1 to TRBJ2-3; 9 nucleotides match TRBD2. This CDR3 is built from 16 residues. Germline V gives CDR1 SGHRS, CDR2 YFSETQ. J lost 2 bases, V lost 0 bases, and 4 bases had no gene match.

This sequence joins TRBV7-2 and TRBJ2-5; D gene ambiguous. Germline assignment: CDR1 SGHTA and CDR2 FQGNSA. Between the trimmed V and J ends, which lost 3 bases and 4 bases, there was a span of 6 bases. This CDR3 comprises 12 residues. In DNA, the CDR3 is TGTGCCAGCAGCTTCAACCCAGAGACCCAGTACTTC. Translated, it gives CASSFNPETQYF.

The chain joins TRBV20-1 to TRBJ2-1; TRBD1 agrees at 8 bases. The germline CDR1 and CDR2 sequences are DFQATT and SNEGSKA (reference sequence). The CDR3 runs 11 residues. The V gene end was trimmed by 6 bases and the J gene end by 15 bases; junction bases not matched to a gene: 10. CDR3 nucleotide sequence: TGCAGTGCCATAAGGACAGGGTGGGGGTTCTTC. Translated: CSAIRTGWGFF.

The CDR3 DNA is TGTGCCAGTAGTCCAGGGGTAGAGAACATTCAGTACTTC. Encoded protein: CASSPGVENIQYF. The chain links TRBV19 to TRBJ2-4; maybe TRBD1 (6 bases). There are 13 residues in the CDR3. CDR1 is LNHDA and CDR2 is SQIVND in the germline V gene (reference sequence). The ends were cut back, 5 bases at V and 7 bases at J, with 12 bases in the middle.

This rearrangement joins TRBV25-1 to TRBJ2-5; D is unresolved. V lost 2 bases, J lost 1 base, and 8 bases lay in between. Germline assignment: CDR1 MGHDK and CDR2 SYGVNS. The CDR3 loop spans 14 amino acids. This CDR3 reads CASSEEGPQETQYF. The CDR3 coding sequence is TGTGCCAGCAGTGAAGAAGGGCCCCAAGAGACCCAGTACTTC.

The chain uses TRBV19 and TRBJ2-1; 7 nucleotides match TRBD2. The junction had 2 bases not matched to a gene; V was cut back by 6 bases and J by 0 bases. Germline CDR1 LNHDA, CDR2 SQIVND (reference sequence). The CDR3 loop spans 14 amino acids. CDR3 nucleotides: TGTGCCAGTAGGTGGGGGGGCTCCTACAATGAGCAGTTCTTC. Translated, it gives CASRWGGSYNEQFF.

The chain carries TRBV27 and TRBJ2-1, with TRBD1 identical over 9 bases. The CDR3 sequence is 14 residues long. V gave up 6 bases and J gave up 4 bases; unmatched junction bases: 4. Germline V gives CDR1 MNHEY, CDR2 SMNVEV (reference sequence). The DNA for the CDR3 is TGTGCCAGCAGCTTACAGGGGGCGTACAATGAGCAGTTCTTC. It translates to CASSLQGAYNEQFF.